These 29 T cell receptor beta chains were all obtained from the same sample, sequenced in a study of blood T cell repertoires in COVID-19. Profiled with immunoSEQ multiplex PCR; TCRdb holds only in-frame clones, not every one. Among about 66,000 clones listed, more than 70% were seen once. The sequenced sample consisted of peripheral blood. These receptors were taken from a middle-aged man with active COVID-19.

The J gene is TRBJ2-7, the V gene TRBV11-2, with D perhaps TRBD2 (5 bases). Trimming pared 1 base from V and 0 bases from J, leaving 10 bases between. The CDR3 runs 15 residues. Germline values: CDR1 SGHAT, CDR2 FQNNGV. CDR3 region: CASSLGRGTSYEQYF. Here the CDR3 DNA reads TGTGCCAGCAGCTTAGGACGGGGTACCTCCTACGAGCAGTACTTC.

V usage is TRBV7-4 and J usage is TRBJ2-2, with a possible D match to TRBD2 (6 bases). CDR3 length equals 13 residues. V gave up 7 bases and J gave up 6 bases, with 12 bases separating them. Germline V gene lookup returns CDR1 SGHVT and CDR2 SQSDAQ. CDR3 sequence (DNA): TGTGCCAGCAACCCTTGGGGGGCCGGGGAGCTGTTTTTT. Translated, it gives CASNPWGAGELFF.

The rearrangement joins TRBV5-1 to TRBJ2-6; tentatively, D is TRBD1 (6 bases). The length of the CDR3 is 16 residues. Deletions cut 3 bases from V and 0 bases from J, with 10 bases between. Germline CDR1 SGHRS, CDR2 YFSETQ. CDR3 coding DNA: TGCGCCAGCAGCTATGGACAGTCCTCTGGGGCCAACGTCCTGACTTTC. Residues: CASSYGQSSGANVLTF.

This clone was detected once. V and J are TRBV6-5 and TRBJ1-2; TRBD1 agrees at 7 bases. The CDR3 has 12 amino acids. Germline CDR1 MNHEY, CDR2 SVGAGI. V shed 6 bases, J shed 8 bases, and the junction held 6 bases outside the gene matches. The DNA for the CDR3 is TGTGCCAGCAGGGAGGGGGCGCAGGGCTACACCTTC. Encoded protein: CASREGAQGYTF.

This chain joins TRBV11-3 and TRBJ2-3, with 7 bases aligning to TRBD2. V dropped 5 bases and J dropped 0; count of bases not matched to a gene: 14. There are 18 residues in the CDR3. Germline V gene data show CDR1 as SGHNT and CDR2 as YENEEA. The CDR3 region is CASSLDHGAGDSTDTQYF. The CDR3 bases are TGTGCCAGCAGCCTGGATCACGGGGCGGGAGATAGCACAGATACGCAGTATTTT. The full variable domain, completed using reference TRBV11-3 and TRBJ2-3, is EAGVVQSPRYKIIEKKQPVAFWCNPISGHNTLYWYLQNLGQGPELLIRYENEEAVDDSQLPKDRFSAERLKGVDSTLKIQPAELGDSAVYLCASSLDHGAGDSTDTQYFGPGTRLTVL.

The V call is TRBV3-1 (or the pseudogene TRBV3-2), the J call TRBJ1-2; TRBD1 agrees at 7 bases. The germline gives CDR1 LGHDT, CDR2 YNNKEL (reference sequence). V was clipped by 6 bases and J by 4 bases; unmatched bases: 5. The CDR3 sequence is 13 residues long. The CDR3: CASRGDSGYGYTF. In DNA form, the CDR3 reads TGTGCCAGCAGGGGGGACAGCGGCTATGGCTACACCTTC.

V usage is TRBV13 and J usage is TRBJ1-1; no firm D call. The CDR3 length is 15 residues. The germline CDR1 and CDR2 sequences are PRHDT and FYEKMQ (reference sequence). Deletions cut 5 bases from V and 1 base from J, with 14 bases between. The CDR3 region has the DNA TGTGCCAGCAGCCTTAGGCGACACGAGAACACTGAAGCTTTCTTT. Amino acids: CASSLRRHENTEAFF.

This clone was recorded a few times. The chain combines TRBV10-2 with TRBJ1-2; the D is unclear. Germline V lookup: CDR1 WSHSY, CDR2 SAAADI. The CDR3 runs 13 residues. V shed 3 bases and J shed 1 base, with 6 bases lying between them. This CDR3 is CASSELSNYGYTF. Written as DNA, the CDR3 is TGCGCCAGCAGTGAATTGAGTAACTATGGCTACACCTTC.

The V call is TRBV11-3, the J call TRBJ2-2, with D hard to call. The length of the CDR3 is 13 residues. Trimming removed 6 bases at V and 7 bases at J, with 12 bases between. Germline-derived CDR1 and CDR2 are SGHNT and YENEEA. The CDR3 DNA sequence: TGTGCCAGCAGACGGAGCCCGGGCGGGGAGCTGTTTTTT. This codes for CASRRSPGGELFF.

The chain's CDR3 is CASSYSMGGAGNTIYF. DNA of the CDR3: TGTGCCAGCAGTTACTCGATGGGGGGTGCTGGAAACACCATATATTTT. The V and J genes are TRBV6-5 and TRBJ1-3; TRBD1 is a possible D gene (5 bases). The CDR3 has 16 residues. The V gene's germline CDR1 is MNHEY and CDR2 SVGAGI. Trimming pared 0 bases from V and 2 bases from J, leaving 11 bases between.

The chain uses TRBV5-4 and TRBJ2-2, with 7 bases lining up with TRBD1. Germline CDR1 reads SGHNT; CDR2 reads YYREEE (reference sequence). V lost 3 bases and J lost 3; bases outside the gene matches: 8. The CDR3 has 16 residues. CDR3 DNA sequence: TGTGCCAGCAGCTCATCGGACAGGAAATACACCGGGGAGCTGTTTTTT. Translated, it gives CASSSSDRKYTGELFF. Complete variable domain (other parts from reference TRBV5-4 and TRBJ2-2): ETGVTQSPTHLIKTRGQQVTLRCSSQSGHNTVSWYQQALGQGPQFIFQYYREEENGRGNFPPRFSGLQFPNYSSELNVNALELDDSALYLCASSSSDRKYTGELFFGEGSRLTVL.

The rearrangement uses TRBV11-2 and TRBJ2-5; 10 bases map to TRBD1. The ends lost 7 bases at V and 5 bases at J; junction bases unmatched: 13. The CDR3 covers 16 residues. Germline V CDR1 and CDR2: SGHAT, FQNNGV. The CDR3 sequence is CASIQTGTGVLETQYF. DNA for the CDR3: TGTGCCAGCATCCAAACCGGGACAGGGGTTTTGGAGACCCAGTACTTC.

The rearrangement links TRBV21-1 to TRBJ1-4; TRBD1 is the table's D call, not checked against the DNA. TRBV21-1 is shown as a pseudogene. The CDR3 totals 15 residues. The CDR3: CASSRRRGIDEKLFF. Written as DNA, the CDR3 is TGTGCCAGCAGCCGTCGCAGGGGCATTGATGAAAAACTGTTTTTT.

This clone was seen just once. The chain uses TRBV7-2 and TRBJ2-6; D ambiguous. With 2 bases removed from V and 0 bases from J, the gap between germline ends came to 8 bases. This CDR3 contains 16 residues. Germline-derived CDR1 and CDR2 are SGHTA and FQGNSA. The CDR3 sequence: CASSLNVLSGANVLTF. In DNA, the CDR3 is TGTGCCAGCAGCTTAAATGTCCTCTCTGGGGCCAACGTCCTGACTTTC. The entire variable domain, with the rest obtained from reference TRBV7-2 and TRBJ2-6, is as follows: GAGVSQSPSNKVTEKGKDVELRCDPISGHTALYWYRQSLGQGLEFLIYFQGNSAPDKSGLPSDRFSAERTGGSVSTLTIQRTQQEDSAVYLCASSLNVLSGANVLTFGAGSRLTVL.

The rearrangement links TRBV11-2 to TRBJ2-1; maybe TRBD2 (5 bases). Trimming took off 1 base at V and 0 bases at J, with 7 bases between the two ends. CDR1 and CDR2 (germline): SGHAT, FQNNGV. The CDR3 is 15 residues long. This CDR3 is CASSLAGSSYNEQFF. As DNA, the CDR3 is TGTGCCAGCAGCTTAGCGGGGAGCTCCTACAATGAGCAGTTCTTC. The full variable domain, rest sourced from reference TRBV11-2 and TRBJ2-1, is EAGVAQSPRYKIIEKRQSVAFWCNPISGHATLYWYQQILGQGPKLLIQFQNNGVVDDSQLPKDRFSAERLKGVDSTLKIQPAKLEDSAVYLCASSLAGSSYNEQFFGPGTRLTVL.

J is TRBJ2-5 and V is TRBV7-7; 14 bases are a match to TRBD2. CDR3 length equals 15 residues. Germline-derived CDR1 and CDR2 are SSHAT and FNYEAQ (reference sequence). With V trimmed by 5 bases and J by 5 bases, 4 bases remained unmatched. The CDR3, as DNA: TGTGCCAGCAGCACCGGGACTAGCGGGAGTGAGACCCAGTACTTC. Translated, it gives CASSTGTSGSETQYF. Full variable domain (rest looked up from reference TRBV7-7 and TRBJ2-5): GAGVSQSPRYKVTKRGQDVTLRCDPISSHATLYWYQQALGQGPEFLTYFNYEAQPDKSGLPSDRFSAERPEGSISTLTIQRTEQRDSAMYRCASSTGTSGSETQYFGPGTRLLVL.

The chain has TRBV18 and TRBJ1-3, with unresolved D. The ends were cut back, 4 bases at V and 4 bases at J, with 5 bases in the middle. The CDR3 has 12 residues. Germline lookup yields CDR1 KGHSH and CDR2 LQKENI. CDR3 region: CASSLMGNTIYF. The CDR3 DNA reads TGTGCCAGCTCACTCATGGGAAACACCATATATTTT.

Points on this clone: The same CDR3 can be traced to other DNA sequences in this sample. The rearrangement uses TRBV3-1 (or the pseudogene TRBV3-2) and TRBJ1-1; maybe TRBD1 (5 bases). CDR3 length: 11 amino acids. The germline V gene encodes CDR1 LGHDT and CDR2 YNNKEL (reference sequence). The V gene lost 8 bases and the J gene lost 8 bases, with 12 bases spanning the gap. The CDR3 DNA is TGTGCCAGCCGGGGGGGAACCGAAGCTTTCTTT. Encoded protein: CASRGGTEAFF.

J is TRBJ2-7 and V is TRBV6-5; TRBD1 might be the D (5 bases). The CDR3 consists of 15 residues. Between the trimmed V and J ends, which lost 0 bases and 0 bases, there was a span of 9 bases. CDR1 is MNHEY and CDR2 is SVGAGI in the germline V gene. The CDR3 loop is CASSYSGRASYEQYF. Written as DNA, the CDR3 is TGTGCCAGCAGTTACTCGGGCAGGGCCTCCTACGAGCAGTACTTC.

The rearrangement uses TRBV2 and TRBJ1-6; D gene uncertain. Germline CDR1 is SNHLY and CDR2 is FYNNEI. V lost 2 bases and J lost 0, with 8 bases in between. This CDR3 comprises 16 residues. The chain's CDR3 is CASSERRSSYNSPLHF. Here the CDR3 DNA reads TGTGCCAGCAGTGAACGCCGGAGCTCCTATAATTCACCCCTCCACTTT.

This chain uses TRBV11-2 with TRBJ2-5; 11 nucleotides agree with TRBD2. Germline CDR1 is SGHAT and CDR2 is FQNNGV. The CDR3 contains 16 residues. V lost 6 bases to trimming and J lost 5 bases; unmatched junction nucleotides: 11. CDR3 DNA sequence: TGTGCCAGCAGTTACACCGGGACTAGCGGTTCGGAGACCCAGTACTTC. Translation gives CASSYTGTSGSETQYF.

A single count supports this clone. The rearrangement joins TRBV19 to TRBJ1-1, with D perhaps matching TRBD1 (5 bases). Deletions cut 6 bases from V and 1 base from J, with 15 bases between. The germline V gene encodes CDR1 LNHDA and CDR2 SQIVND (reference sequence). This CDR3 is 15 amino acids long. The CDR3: CASSLSRGGNTEAFF. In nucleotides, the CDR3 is TGTGCCAGTAGCCTCAGTCGCGGGGGGAACACTGAAGCTTTCTTT.

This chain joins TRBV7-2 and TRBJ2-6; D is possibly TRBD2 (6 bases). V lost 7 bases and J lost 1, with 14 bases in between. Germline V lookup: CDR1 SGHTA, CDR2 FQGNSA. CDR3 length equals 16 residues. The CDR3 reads CASTSGGQSGANVLTF. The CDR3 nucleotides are TGTGCCAGCACCTCCGGGGGTCAGTCTGGGGCCAACGTCCTGACTTTC.

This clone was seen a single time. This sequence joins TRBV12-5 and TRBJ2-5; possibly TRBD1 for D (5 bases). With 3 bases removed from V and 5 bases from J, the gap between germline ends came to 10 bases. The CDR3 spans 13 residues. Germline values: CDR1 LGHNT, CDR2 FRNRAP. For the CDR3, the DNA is TGTGCTAGTGGTTTATCAGGGATGGAGACCCAGTACTTC. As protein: CASGLSGMETQYF. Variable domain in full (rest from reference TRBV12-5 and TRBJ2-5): DARVTQTPRHKVTEMGQEVTMRCQPILGHNTVFWYRQTMMQGLELLAYFRNRAPLDDSGMPKDRFSAEMPDATLATLKIQPSEPRDSAVYFCASGLSGMETQYFGPGTRLLVL.

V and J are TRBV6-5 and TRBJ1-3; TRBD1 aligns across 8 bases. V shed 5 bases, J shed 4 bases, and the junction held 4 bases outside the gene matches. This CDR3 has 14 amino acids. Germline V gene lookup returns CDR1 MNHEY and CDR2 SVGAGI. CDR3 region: CASSRAGGGNTIYF. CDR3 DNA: TGTGCCAGCAGTCGGGCAGGGGGCGGAAACACCATATATTTT.

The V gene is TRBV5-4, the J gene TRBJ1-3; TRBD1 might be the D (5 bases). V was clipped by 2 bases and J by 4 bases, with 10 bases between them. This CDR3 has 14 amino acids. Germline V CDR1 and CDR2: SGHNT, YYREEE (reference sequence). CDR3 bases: TGTGCCAGCAGCTTTGGACAATCAGGAAACACCATATATTTT. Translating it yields CASSFGQSGNTIYF.

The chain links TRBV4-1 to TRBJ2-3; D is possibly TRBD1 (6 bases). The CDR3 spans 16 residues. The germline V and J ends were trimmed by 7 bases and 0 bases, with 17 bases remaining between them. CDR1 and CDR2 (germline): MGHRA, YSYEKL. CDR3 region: CASKARRDRSTDTQYF. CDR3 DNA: TGCGCCAGCAAGGCCCGGCGTGACAGGAGCACAGATACGCAGTATTTT.

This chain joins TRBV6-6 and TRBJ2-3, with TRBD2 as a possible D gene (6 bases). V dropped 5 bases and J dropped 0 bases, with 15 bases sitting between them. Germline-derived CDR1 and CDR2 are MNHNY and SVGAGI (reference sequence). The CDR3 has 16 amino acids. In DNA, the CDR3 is TGTGCCAGCAGTCCACCTAGCGTTACTAGCACAGATACGCAGTATTTT. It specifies CASSPPSVTSTDTQYF.

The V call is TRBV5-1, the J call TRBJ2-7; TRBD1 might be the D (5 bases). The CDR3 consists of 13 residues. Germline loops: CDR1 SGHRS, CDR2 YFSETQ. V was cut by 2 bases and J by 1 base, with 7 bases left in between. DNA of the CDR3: TGCGCCAGCAGCTTCAGGGCGTCCTACGAGCAGTACTTC. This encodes CASSFRASYEQYF.